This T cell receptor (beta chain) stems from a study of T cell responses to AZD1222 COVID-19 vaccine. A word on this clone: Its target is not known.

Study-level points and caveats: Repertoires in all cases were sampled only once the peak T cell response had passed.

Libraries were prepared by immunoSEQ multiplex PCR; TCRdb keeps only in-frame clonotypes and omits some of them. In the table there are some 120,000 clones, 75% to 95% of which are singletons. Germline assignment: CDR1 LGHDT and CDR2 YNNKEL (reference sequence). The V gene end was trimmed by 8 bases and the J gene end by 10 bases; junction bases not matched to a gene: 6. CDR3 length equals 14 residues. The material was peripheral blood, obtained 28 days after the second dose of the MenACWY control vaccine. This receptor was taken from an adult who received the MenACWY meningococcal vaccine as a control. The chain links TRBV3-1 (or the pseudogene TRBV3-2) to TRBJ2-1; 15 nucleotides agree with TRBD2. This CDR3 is CASGTGTSGGEQFF. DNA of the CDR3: TGTGCCAGCGGCACCGGGACTAGCGGGGGGGAGCAGTTCTTC.